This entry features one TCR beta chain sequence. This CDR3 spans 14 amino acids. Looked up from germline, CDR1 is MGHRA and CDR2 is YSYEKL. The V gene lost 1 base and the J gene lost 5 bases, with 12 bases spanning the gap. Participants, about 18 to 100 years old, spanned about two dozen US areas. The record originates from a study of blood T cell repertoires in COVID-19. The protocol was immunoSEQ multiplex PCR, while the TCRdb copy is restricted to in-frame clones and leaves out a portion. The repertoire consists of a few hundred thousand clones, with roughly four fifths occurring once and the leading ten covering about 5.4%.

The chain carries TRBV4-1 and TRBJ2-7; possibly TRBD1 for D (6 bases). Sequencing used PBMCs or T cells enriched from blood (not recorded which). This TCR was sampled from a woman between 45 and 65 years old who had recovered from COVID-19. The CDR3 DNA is TGCGCCAGCAGCCAAGTTAGACAGGTAGACGAGCAGTACTTC. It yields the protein CASSQVRQVDEQYF.